This TCR beta chain is from a study of cytomegalovirus exposure and HLA in healthy donors. 13 Jbeta primers and 60 Vbeta primers were used for the PCR. Clones were sequenced by immunoSEQ multiplex PCR, and TCRdb holds only the in-frame ones, with some missing. The ten most abundant clones cover 1.1% of a sample with around 210,000 clones. Germline CDR1 is SGHRS and CDR2 is YFSETQ. The V end was cut by 4 bases, the J end by 3 bases, with 13 bases between. The CDR3 runs 15 residues. This TCR derives from a girl aged 2-15 years in good health and CMV-seropositive. Input material: PBMCs. The chain links TRBV5-1 to TRBJ2-2; D perhaps matches TRBD2 (6 bases). The CDR3 DNA reads as TGCGCCAGCAGCGCTGAGGGACTTCACACCGGGGAGCTGTTTTTT. This encodes CASSAEGLHTGELFF.